This T cell receptor (beta chain) appears in the sequencing data of a study of PD-L1 blockade in urothelial cancer. Turning to the study itself: The median number of T cells present in blood samples was around 150,000. Study-level findings and limits: Blood TCR clonality below the median before treatment was a predictor of better survival.

Time point described: pretreatment peripheral blood. Patients in the study were battling locally advanced or metastatic urothelial carcinoma. With V trimmed by 3 bases and J by 10 bases, 16 bases remained unmatched. CDR1 and CDR2 from the germline V gene are MDHEN and SYDVKM. The CDR3 spans 17 residues. The authors spiked synthetic TCR analog templates into each PCR. Profiling relied on immunoSEQ multiplex PCR, and the TCRdb table lists in-frame clones only, not all of them. Among about 50,000 clones listed, 70% to 90% were seen once. A remark on this clone: Its antigen is not identified.

The chain links TRBV28 to TRBJ2-1, with 9 positions matching TRBD1. The source material was PBMCs, sampled around atezolizumab (anti-PD-L1) treatment. The sequence was collected from a woman aged 55-69 years with urothelial cancer. Here the CDR3 DNA reads TGTGCCAGCAGTTTCCTCCACCCGGGACAGGGCCCAATGGAGCAGTTCTTC. This codes for CASSFLHPGQGPMEQFF.